The 15 T cell receptor beta chains given below trace back to one sample, sequenced in a study of T cell clusters in autoimmune cytopenias. Each sample's input was around 270 ng genomic DNA, some 40,000 genome equivalents. One tube held mixed TRB-A and TRB-B primer pools for touch-down PCR. Reanalyzing the multiplex PCR reads, TCRdb keeps one entry per CDR3 protein, without DNA. Here the sample table reports 4,000 to 4,500 distinct CDR3 sequences. The same data also went into a second study, on T cell repertoires in aging, cancer and after chemotherapy.

The sample comprised peripheral blood. The receptors here all came from a human donor in good health.

Judged by frequency, this clonotype is medium-sized. This chain uses TRBV24-1 with TRBJ2-3; as DNA is missing, the TRBD1 call by TCRdb cannot be tested. CDR1 and CDR2 (germline): KGHDR, SFDVKD. The CDR3 runs 15 residues. This CDR3 is CATSHRGTGGDTQYF.

The gene calls are TRBV27 and TRBJ2-7. Germline V gene data show CDR1 as MNHEY and CDR2 as SMNVEV (reference sequence). The length of the CDR3 is 15 residues. CDR3 residues: CASSLSIGIRDEQYF.

This sequence joins TRBV19 and TRBJ2-7; TCRdb outputs TRBD1, but without DNA this stays unchecked. Germline lookup yields CDR1 LNHDA and CDR2 SQIVND (reference sequence). The CDR3 runs 14 residues. The CDR3: CASKRGQGPYEQYF.

The genes are TRBV6-5 and TRBJ2-1; the D call from TCRdb, TRBD1, cannot be confirmed without DNA. From germline, CDR1 is MNHEY and CDR2 SVGAGI. The CDR3 runs 15 residues. The CDR3 loop reads CASSYFLGGWNEQFF.

According to its frequency, this clonotype is medium-sized (0.01 to 0.1%). The V and J genes are TRBV6-2 or TRBV6-3 and TRBJ2-1; TCRdb proposes TRBD2, but this gene call is untestable without DNA. The length of the CDR3 is 16 residues. Germline values: CDR1 MNHEY, CDR2 SVGEGT. This CDR3 is CASSYPPDTFYNEQFF.

The chain carries TRBV6-6 and TRBJ2-1; TCRdb gives TRBD1 as the D gene, but with no DNA this cannot be confirmed. Looked up from germline, CDR1 is MNHNY and CDR2 is SVGAGI (reference sequence). The length of the CDR3 is 15 residues. This CDR3 reads CASRDPGRRDNEQFF.

This clonotype is called medium-sized based on its frequency. CDR3 amino acids: CASRLRGANEKLFF. The rearrangement joins TRBV12-3 or TRBV12-4 to TRBJ1-4; TCRdb gives TRBD1 as the D gene, but with no DNA this cannot be confirmed. This CDR3 has 14 residues.

This clonotype shows up as medium-sized (0.01 to 0.1%) by frequency. The J gene is TRBJ2-3, the V gene TRBV5-4; TCRdb picks TRBD2, but there is no DNA to check that call. Germline V gene data show CDR1 as SGHNT and CDR2 as YYREEE (reference sequence). This CDR3 has 20 residues. CDR3 region: CASSPPLGSGGPSFTDTQYF.

According to its frequency, this clonotype is medium-sized. The chain is built from TRBV5-4 and TRBJ2-7; there is no DNA to check the TCRdb D call of TRBD2. Germline V gene lookup returns CDR1 SGHNT and CDR2 YYREEE (reference sequence). The CDR3 loop spans 17 amino acids. CDR3 sequence: CASSTREQRGVPYEQYF.

Judged by frequency, this clonotype is medium-sized. The chain joins TRBV13 to TRBJ1-5; TCRdb proposes TRBD1, but this gene call is untestable without DNA. Germline values: CDR1 PRHDT, CDR2 FYEKMQ (reference sequence). The CDR3 loop spans 19 amino acids. CDR3: CASSFLGQGAGLSNQPQHF.

The chain couples TRBV30 to TRBJ1-2; TCRdb selects TRBD1, and the lack of DNA leaves this call unchecked. This CDR3 comprises 17 residues. The germline CDR1 and CDR2 sequences are GTSNPN and SVGIG (reference sequence). CDR3 in amino acids: CAWSVATYRGPNYGYTF.

Measured by frequency, this clonotype is medium-sized (0.01 to 0.1%). The CDR3 loop reads CASSEATGGNTIYF. The chain is built from TRBV6-1 and TRBJ1-3; TCRdb's D call, TRBD1, is unchecked because there is no DNA. This CDR3 comprises 14 residues. Germline CDR1 and CDR2: MNHNS and SASEGT.

This clonotype is called medium-sized based on its frequency. The V call is TRBV5-4, the J call TRBJ2-5; TCRdb's assignment of TRBD1 cannot be checked, as there is no DNA. Germline lookup yields CDR1 SGHNT and CDR2 YYREEE (reference sequence). The CDR3 length is 13 residues. CDR3: CASSSGTEETQYF.

According to its frequency, this clonotype is medium-sized. V gene TRBV18 combines with J gene TRBJ2-7; TCRdb lists TRBD1, though no DNA is available to test this call. CDR3 length equals 13 residues. From germline, CDR1 is KGHSH and CDR2 LQKENI. CDR3 in amino acids: CASSTGTAYEQYF. Full variable domain (remainder filled in from reference TRBV18 and TRBJ2-7): NAGVMQNPRHLVRRRGQEARLRCSPMKGHSHVYWYRQLPEEGLKFMVYLQKENIIDESGMPKERFSAEFPKEGPSILRIQQVVRGDSAAYFCASSTGTAYEQYFGPGTRLTVT.

CDR3 protein: CASSTGTAIYGYTF. This chain uses TRBV6-2 or TRBV6-3 with TRBJ1-2; TCRdb returns TRBD1, unconfirmable since there is no DNA. CDR1 and CDR2 (germline): MNHEY, SVGEGT. This CDR3 has 14 residues.